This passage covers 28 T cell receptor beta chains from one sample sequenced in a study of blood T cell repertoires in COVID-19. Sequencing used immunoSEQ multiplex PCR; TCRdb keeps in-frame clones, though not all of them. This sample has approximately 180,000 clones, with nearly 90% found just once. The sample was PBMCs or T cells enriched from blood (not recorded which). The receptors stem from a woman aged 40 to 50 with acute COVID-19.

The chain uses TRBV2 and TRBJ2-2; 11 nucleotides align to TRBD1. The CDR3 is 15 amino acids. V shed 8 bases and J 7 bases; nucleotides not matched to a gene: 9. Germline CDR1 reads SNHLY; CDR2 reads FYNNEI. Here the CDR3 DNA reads TGTGCCAGCGGACAGGGGGCCCCCAACGGCGGGGAGCTGTTTTTT. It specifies CASGQGAPNGGELFF.

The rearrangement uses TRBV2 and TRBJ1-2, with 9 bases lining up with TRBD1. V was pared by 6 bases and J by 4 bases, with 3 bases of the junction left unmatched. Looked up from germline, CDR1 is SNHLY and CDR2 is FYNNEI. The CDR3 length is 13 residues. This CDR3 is CASSGQGTYGYTF. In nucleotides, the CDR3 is TGTGCCAGCAGCGGACAGGGGACCTATGGCTACACCTTC.

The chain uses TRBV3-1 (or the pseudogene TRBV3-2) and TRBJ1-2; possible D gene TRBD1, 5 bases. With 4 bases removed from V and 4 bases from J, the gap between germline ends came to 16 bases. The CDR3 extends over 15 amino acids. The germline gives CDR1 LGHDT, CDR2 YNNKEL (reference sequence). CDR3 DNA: TGTGCCAGCAGCCGAAGCGGGGGGAAAGGCTATGGCTACACCTTC. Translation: CASSRSGGKGYGYTF.

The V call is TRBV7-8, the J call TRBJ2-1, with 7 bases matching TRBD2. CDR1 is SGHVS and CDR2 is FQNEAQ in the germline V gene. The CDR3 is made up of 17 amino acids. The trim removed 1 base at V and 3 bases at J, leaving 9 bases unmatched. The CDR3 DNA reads TGTGCCAGCAGCTTAGGAGGAGCGGGATCTGGCTACAATGAGCAGTTCTTC. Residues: CASSLGGAGSGYNEQFF.

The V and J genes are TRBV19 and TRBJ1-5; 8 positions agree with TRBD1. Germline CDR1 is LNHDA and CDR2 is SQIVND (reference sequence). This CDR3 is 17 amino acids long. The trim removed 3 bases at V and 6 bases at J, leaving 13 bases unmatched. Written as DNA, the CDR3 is TGTGCCAGTAGTATCCGGGTCTCAGGACAGGGAAGTCAGCCCCAGCATTTT. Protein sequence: CASSIRVSGQGSQPQHF.

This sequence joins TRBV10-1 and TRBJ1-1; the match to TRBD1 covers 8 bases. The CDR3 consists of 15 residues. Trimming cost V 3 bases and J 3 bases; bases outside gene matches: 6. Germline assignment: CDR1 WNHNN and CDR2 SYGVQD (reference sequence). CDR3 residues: CASSERQGHHTEAFF. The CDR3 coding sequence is TGCGCCAGCAGTGAACGACAGGGGCATCACACTGAAGCTTTCTTT.

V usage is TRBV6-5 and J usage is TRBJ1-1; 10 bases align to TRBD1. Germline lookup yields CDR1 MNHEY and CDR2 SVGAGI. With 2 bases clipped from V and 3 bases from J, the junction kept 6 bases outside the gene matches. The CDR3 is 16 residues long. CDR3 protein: CASSYRDRGRHTEAFF. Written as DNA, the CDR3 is TGTGCCAGCAGTTACAGAGACAGGGGGCGACACACTGAAGCTTTCTTT.

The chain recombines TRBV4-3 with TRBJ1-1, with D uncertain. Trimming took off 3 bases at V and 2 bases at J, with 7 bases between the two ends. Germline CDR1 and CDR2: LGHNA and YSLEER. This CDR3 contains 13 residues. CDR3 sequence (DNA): TGCGCCAGCAGCCATTCAGATAACACTGAAGCTTTCTTT. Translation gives CASSHSDNTEAFF.

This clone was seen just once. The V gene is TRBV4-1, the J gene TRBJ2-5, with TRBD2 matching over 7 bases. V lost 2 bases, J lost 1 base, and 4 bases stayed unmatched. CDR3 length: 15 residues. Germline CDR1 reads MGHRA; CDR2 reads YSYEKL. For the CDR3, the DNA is TGCGCCAGCAGCCAATGGGGGGGTCCCCAAGAGACCCAGTACTTC. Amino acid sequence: CASSQWGGPQETQYF.

The CDR3 reads CASSLGGSPSYEQYF. CDR3 sequence (DNA): TGTGCCAGCAGTTTAGGCGGGAGTCCCTCCTACGAGCAGTACTTC. The gene calls are TRBV27 and TRBJ2-7; 7 bases match TRBD2. V was pared by 2 bases and J by 0 bases, with 4 bases of the junction left unmatched. This CDR3 comprises 15 residues. CDR1 MNHEY and CDR2 SMNVEV come from the germline V gene (reference sequence).

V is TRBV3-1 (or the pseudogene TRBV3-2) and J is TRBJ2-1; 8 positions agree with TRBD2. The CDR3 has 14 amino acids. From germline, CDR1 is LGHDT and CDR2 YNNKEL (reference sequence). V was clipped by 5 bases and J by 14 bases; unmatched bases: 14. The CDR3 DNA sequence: TGTGCCAGCAGCTTGCAACTAGCGGTCTCGGAGAAGTTCTTC. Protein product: CASSLQLAVSEKFF.

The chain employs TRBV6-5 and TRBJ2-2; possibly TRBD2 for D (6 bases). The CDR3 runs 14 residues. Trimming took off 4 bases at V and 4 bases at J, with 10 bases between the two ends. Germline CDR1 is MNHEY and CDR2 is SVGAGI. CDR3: CASSWDSPTGELFF. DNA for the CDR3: TGTGCCAGCAGTTGGGACTCTCCCACCGGGGAGCTGTTTTTT.

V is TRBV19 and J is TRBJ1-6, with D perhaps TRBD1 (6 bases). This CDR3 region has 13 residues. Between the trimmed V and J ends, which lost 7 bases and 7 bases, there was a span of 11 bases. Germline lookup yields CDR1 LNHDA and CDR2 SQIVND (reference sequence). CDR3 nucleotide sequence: TGTGCCAGTACCGTGCAGGGGAATTCACCCCTCCACTTT. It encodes CASTVQGNSPLHF.

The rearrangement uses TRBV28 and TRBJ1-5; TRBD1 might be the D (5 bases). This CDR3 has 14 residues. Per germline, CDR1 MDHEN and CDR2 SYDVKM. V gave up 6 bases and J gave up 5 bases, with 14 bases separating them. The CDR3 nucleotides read TGTGCCAGCAGATCCGACCGGGGGGATCAGCCCCAGCATTTT. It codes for CASRSDRGDQPQHF.

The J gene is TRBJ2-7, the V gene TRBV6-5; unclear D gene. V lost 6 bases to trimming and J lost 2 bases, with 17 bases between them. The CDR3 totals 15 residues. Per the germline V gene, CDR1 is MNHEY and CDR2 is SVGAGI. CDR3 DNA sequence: TGTGCCAGCAGACCCCTGAGCTTTTCAACCTACGAGCAGTACTTC. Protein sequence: CASRPLSFSTYEQYF.

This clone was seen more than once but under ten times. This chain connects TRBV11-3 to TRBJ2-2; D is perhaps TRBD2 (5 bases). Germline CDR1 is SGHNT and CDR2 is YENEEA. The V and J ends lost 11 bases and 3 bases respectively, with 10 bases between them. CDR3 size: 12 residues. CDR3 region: CASAGDTGELFF. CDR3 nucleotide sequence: TGTGCCTCCGCGGGTGACACCGGGGAGCTGTTTTTT.

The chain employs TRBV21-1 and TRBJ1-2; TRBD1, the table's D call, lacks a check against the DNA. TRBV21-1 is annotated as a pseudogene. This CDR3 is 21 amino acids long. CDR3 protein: CASSKGVSGTGGIRTNYGYTF. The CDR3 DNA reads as TGTGCCAGCAGCAAAGGCGTCTCCGGGACAGGGGGAATTAGAACTAACTATGGCTACACCTTC.

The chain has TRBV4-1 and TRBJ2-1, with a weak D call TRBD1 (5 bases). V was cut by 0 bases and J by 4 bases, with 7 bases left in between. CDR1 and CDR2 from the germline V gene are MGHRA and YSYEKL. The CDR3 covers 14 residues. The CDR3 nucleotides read TGCGCCAGCAGCCAAGAGTCAGGGTACAATGAGCAGTTCTTC. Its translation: CASSQESGYNEQFF.

CDR3 sequence reads: CASSALAGGTYEQYF. The DNA for the CDR3 is TGTGCCAGCAGCGCACTAGCGGGAGGAACCTACGAGCAGTACTTC. The J gene is TRBJ2-7, the V gene TRBV9; 12 nucleotides agree with TRBD2. The junction had 3 bases not matched to a gene; V was cut back by 3 bases and J by 2 bases. Germline CDR1 SGDLS, CDR2 YYNGEE. The CDR3 length is 15 residues.

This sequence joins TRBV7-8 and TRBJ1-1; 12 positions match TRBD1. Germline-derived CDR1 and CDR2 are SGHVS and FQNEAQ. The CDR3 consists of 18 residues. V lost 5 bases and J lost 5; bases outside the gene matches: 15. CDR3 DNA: TGTGCCAGCAGCAAGAACCGGGACAGGGGGCTAAGAGGGACTGAAGCTTTCTTT. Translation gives CASSKNRDRGLRGTEAFF.

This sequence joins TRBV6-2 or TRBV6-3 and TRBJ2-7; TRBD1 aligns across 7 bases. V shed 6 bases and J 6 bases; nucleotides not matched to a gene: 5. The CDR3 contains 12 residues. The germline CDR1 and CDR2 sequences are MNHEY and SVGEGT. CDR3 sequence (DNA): TGTGCCAGCAGCACCCACAGGGGCGAGCAGTACTTC. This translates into CASSTHRGEQYF.

CDR3 sequence: CASRAKIVGGGEQYF. The CDR3 DNA reads TGTGCCAGCAGAGCTAAAATAGTGGGAGGGGGCGAGCAGTACTTC. V gene TRBV5-4 combines with J gene TRBJ2-7; weak D call: TRBD2 (7 bases). Germline V gene lookup returns CDR1 SGHNT and CDR2 YYREEE (reference sequence). This CDR3 comprises 15 residues. The ends were cut back, 5 bases at V and 6 bases at J, with 21 bases in the middle.

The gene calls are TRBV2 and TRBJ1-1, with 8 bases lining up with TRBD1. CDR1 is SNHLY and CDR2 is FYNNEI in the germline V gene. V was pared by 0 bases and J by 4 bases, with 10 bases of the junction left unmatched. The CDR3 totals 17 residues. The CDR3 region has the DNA TGTGCCAGCAGTGAAGCGCTTCTCGGACAGGGCTTCACTGAAGCTTTCTTT. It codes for CASSEALLGQGFTEAFF.

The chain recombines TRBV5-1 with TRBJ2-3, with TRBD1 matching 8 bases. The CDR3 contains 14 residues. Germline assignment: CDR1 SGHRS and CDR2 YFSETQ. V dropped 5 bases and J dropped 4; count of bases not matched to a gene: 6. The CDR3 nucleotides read TGCGCCAGCAGACTCGGGACAGGCCCAGATACGCAGTATTTT. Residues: CASRLGTGPDTQYF.

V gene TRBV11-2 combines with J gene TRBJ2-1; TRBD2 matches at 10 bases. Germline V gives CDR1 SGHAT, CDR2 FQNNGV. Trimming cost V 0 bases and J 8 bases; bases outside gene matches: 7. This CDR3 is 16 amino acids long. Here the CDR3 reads CASSLDSSGRSHEQFF. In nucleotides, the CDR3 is TGTGCCAGCAGCTTAGATTCTAGCGGGAGATCTCATGAGCAGTTCTTC.

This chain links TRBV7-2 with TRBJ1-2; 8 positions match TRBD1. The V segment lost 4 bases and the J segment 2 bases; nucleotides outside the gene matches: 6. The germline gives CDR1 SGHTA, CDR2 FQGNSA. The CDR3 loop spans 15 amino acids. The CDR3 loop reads CASSYGQGQNYGYTF. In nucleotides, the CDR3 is TGTGCCAGCAGCTACGGACAGGGACAGAACTATGGCTACACCTTC.

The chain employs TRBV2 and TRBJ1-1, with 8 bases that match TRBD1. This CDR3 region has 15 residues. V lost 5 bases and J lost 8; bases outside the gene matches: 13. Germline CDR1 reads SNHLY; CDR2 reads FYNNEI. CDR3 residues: CASSSDRGVISEAFF. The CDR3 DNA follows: TGTGCCAGCAGTAGTGACAGGGGCGTTATCTCAGAAGCTTTCTTT.

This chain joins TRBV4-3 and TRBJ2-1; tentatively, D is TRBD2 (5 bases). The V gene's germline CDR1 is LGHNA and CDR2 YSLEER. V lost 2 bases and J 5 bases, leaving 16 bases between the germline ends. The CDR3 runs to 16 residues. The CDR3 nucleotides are TGCGCCAGCAGCCAAATAGTCAGCGGATACGACAATGAGCAGTTCTTC. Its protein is CASSQIVSGYDNEQFF.